A single sample is the source of the 20 T cell receptor beta chains below, sequenced in a study of T cell repertoires in cytomegalovirus infection. Each CDR3 protein is one row after TCRdb ran MiXCR on the reads. The table records 310,000 or so distinct CDR3 sequences, roughly a sixth of them present only once. Sequencing was carried out using PBMCs. The receptor source for this set is a human donor in good health (CMV status not recorded). Some clones in this sample may be carry-over from other donors' samples.

This clonotype came up a few times. The rearrangement uses TRBV5-5 and TRBJ1-6; 7 nucleotides align to TRBD1. Germline V CDR1 and CDR2: SGHKS, YYEKEE (reference sequence). V shed 4 bases and J 7 bases; nucleotides not matched to a gene: 14. The CDR3 has 17 amino acids. Written as DNA, the CDR3 is TGTGCCAGCAGCGCCGTACAGGGGTTTGTTGGGAATTCACCCCTCCACTTT. Its translation is CASSAVQGFVGNSPLHF. Based on the CDR3 plus reference TRBV5-5 and TRBJ1-6, the full variable domain is DAGVTQSPTHLIKTRGQQVTLRCSPISGHKSVSWYQQVLGQGPQFIFQYYEKEERGRGNFPDRFSARQFPNYSSELNVNALLLGDSALYLCASSAVQGFVGNSPLHFGNGTRLTVT.

The gene calls are TRBV11-2 and TRBJ2-5; tentative D call: TRBD2 (6 bases). The CDR3 totals 15 residues. From germline, CDR1 is SGHAT and CDR2 FQNNGV. The ends were cut back, 2 bases at V and 0 bases at J, with 10 bases in the middle. This chain's CDR3 is CASSLQGLDQETQYF. The CDR3 DNA reads as TGTGCCAGCAGCTTACAGGGACTGGACCAAGAGACCCAGTACTTC.

This clonotype was recorded at least ten times. The rearrangement joins TRBV7-2 to TRBJ1-1; 8 bases fit TRBD1. The CDR3 spans 13 residues. Looked up from germline, CDR1 is SGHTA and CDR2 is FQGNSA. After removal of 5 bases from V and 3 bases from J, the junction contained 2 bases not matched to a gene. The CDR3 DNA reads as TGTGCCAGCAGCGGACAGGGCGACACTGAAGCTTTCTTT. Encoded protein: CASSGQGDTEAFF.

The chain links TRBV7-2 to TRBJ2-1, with 11 nucleotides matching TRBD1. CDR1 is SGHTA and CDR2 is FQGNSA in the germline V gene. The V segment lost 7 bases and the J segment 8 bases; nucleotides outside the gene matches: 13. The CDR3 totals 16 residues. The CDR3 loop reads CASTSRGQGAADEQFF. Written as DNA, the CDR3 is TGTGCCAGCACCTCCCGTGGACAGGGGGCGGCCGATGAGCAGTTCTTC.

This clonotype was found a few times. CDR3 sequence reads: CASSHTGEVVTEAFF. CDR3 nucleotide sequence: TGTGCCAGCAGCCATACAGGGGAAGTTGTCACTGAAGCTTTCTTT. This rearrangement joins TRBV7-4 to TRBJ1-1; 7 positions match TRBD1. The CDR3 is made up of 15 amino acids. Germline-derived CDR1 and CDR2 are SGHVT and SQSDAQ. Trimming cost V 5 bases and J 4 bases; bases outside gene matches: 10.

In its sample, this clonotype was seen many times. The chain has TRBV7-2 and TRBJ2-6; a weak D match, TRBD2 (5 bases). The V end was cut by 5 bases, the J end by 7 bases, with 9 bases between. Germline assignment: CDR1 SGHTA and CDR2 FQGNSA. This CDR3 has 13 residues. CDR3 nucleotide sequence: TGTGCCAGCAGCCAGGAGGTAGCCAACGTCCTGACTTTC. Translated: CASSQEVANVLTF.

This clonotype appeared a few times. The chain is built from TRBV6-1 and TRBJ2-3, with D perhaps TRBD1 (6 bases). Germline-derived CDR1 and CDR2 are MNHNS and SASEGT. The CDR3 spans 18 residues. V was trimmed by 5 bases and J by 4 bases, leaving 25 bases between them. CDR3 nucleotide sequence: TGTGCCAGCAGTTACCCCTTAATGGAACAGGGAAATGCAGATACGCAGTATTTT. It codes for CASSYPLMEQGNADTQYF.

The V call is TRBV6-5, the J call TRBJ1-3; D may be TRBD1 (5 bases). V was clipped by 2 bases and J by 2 bases, with 13 bases between them. The CDR3 consists of 16 residues. CDR1 is MNHEY, CDR2 SVGAGI, per germline. The CDR3 DNA reads as TGTGCCAGCAGTTACGGTCAGGGTTTACCTGGAAACACCATATATTTT. It is translated as CASSYGQGLPGNTIYF.

The chain is built from TRBV10-3 and TRBJ2-3, with TRBD2 as a possible D gene (7 bases). V lost 6 bases and J lost 1, with 17 bases in between. Germline-derived CDR1 and CDR2 are ENHRY and SYGVKD. The CDR3 runs 16 residues. The CDR3 DNA is TGTGCCATCAGAATTGGTCGGGGGGCCGGCACAGATACGCAGTATTTT. This translates into CAIRIGRGAGTDTQYF.

This clonotype was counted many times. The V and J genes are TRBV7-2 and TRBJ1-2; D not certain. Trimming took 1 base from V and 7 from J, leaving 16 bases between them. CDR1 is SGHTA, CDR2 FQGNSA, per germline. This CDR3 region has 15 residues. The CDR3 coding sequence is TGTGCCAGCAGCTTAGAGGCCTCAATTATTCGTGGCTACACCTTC. Protein product: CASSLEASIIRGYTF.

This clonotype has a count of ten or more. J is TRBJ2-7 and V is TRBV6-5; 12 bases are shared with TRBD2. After removal of 0 bases from V and 4 bases from J, the junction contained 1 base not matched to a gene. Germline values: CDR1 MNHEY, CDR2 SVGAGI. This CDR3 spans 15 amino acids. Here the CDR3 DNA reads TGTGCCAGCAGTTACTCTGGGACTAGCGGGTACGAGCAGTACTTC. Translating it yields CASSYSGTSGYEQYF.

There are many counts of this clonotype. This rearrangement joins TRBV28 to TRBJ2-7, with 7 nucleotides matching TRBD1. Germline assignment: CDR1 MDHEN and CDR2 SYDVKM. This CDR3 contains 13 residues. V shed 6 bases, J shed 3 bases, and the junction held 5 bases outside the gene matches. CDR3 DNA: TGTGCCAGCAGGGTACAGGGGATCTACGAGCAGTACTTC. This sequence encodes CASRVQGIYEQYF.

This sequence joins TRBV6-5 and TRBJ2-7; TRBD1 aligns across 8 bases. The CDR3 consists of 16 residues. Losses at the gene ends were 6 bases for V and 6 bases for J; bases not matched to a gene: 16. Germline V gene data show CDR1 as MNHEY and CDR2 as SVGAGI. CDR3 amino acids: CASRQTTGGHGSEQYF. CDR3 DNA: TGTGCCAGCAGACAAACCACAGGGGGACATGGATCCGAGCAGTACTTC.

The table lists this clonotype with many counts. V usage is TRBV6-1 and J usage is TRBJ1-3; D gene uncertain. V was shortened by 6 bases and J by 4 bases, with 16 bases between the two germline ends. Germline V lookup: CDR1 MNHNS, CDR2 SASEGT. CDR3 length equals 15 residues. In nucleotides, the CDR3 is TGTGCCAGCAGCCAAGCGATAGGGCCCGGAAACACCATATATTTT. It codes for CASSQAIGPGNTIYF.

The chain links TRBV6-2 or TRBV6-3 to TRBJ1-1, with D unresolved. This CDR3 has 15 residues. The V and J ends lost 0 bases and 1 base respectively, with 9 bases between them. In germline, CDR1 is MNHEY, CDR2 SVGEGT. CDR3 coding DNA: TGTGCCAGCAGTTACTCTTTATCCGAGAACACTGAAGCTTTCTTT. Translation: CASSYSLSENTEAFF.

This chain links TRBV28 with TRBJ2-1, with 9 bases aligning to TRBD2. The V gene end was trimmed by 5 bases and the J gene end by 4 bases; junction bases not matched to a gene: 3. The CDR3 consists of 14 residues. Germline CDR1 is MDHEN and CDR2 is SYDVKM. The CDR3 nucleotides read TGTGCCAGCAGTGTGACTAGCGGTTACAATGAGCAGTTCTTC. It encodes CASSVTSGYNEQFF.

Ten or more counts support this clonotype. CDR3 residues: CASSPRGELAQHF. As DNA, the CDR3 is TGTGCCAGCAGCCCCCGGGGGGAGTTGGCCCAGCATTTT. V gene TRBV7-2 combines with J gene TRBJ1-5; TRBD1 might be the D (5 bases). CDR1 and CDR2 from the germline V gene are SGHTA and FQGNSA. Trimming removed 5 bases from V and 11 bases from J, with 16 bases in between. CDR3 length equals 13 residues.

This clonotype was counted at least ten times. The chain is built from TRBV7-2 and TRBJ1-2, with 9 positions matching TRBD1. With 5 bases clipped from V and 8 bases from J, the junction kept 18 bases outside the gene matches. This CDR3 comprises 17 residues. Germline V gene lookup returns CDR1 SGHTA and CDR2 FQGNSA. The CDR3 coding sequence is TGTGCCAGCAGCCCATACCGGACAGGGGATCGTCGGGGGGGCTACACCTTC. This gives the protein CASSPYRTGDRRGGYTF. The full variable domain, completed using reference TRBV7-2 and TRBJ1-2, is GAGVSQSPSNKVTEKGKDVELRCDPISGHTALYWYRQSLGQGLEFLIYFQGNSAPDKSGLPSDRFSAERTGGSVSTLTIQRTQQEDSAVYLCASSPYRTGDRRGGYTFGSGTRLTVV.

This clonotype was counted between two and nine times. The genes are TRBV6-5 and TRBJ2-3; D is ambiguous. There are 17 residues in the CDR3. V lost 0 bases and J lost 4, with 17 bases in between. Germline V gives CDR1 MNHEY, CDR2 SVGAGI. For the CDR3, the DNA is TGTGCCAGCAGTTACTCGATGTCCGTTTCGGGCCCAGATACGCAGTATTTT. Its protein is CASSYSMSVSGPDTQYF.

Only a few counts were recorded for this clonotype. This rearrangement joins TRBV5-4 to TRBJ2-1; 8 nucleotides agree with TRBD2. The junction had 10 bases not matched to a gene; V was cut back by 2 bases and J by 9 bases. CDR1 is SGHNT, CDR2 YYREEE, per germline (reference sequence). This CDR3 is 15 amino acids long. The CDR3 here is CASSFTGGARGEQFF. The CDR3 nucleotides are TGTGCCAGCAGCTTCACGGGGGGGGCCCGAGGTGAGCAGTTCTTC.